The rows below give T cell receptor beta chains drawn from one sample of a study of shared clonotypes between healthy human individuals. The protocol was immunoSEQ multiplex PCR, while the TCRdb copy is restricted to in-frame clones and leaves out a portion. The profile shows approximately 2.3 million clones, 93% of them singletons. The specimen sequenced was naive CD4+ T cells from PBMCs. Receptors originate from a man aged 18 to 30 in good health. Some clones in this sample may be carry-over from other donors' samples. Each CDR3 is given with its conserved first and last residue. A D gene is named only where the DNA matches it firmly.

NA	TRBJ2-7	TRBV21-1	TGTGCCAGCAGCTCTCGTGGGCCAGCATACGAGCAGTACTTC	CASSSRGPAYEQYF
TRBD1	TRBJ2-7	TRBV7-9	TGTGCCAGCAGCTTCGGACAGGTCTCTTACGAGCAGTACTTC	CASSFGQVSYEQYF
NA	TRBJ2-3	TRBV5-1	TGCGCCAGCAGCTTGGTCCCGGGGAGAGAAGCAGATACGCAGTATTTT	CASSLVPGREADTQYF
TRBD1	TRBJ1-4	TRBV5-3	TGTGCCAGAAGCTTGGGGGACAGCGCACTTGAAAAACTGTTTTTT	CARSLGDSALEKLFF
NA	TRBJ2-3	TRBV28	TGTGCCACCTCCGAGGAGGGAGGGCAGTATTTT	CATSEEGGQYF
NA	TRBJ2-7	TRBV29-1	TGCAGCGTTAGGACACACCAGGAGATCGGGGAGCAGTACTTC	CSVRTHQEIGEQYF
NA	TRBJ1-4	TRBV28	TGTGCCAGCAGTATTCCAACAACTAATGAAAAACTGTTTTTT	CASSIPTTNEKLFF
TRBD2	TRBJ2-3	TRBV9	TGTGCCAGCAGCTCCCACTCCGGACTAGGGTTCACAGATACGCAGTATTTT	CASSSHSGLGFTDTQYF
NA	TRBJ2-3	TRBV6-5	TGTGCCAGCAGCCTAGATTCAACAGATACGCAGTATTTT	CASSLDSTDTQYF
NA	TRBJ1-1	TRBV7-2	TGTGCCAGCAGCTTAGTTCGGGGAGACACTGAAGCTTTCTTT	CASSLVRGDTEAFF
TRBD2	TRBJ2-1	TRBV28	TGTGCCAGCTCTCCGAAGGTAGCGGGCAGGAGGAATGAGCAGTTCTTC	CASSPKVAGRRNEQFF
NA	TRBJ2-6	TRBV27	TGTGCCAGCAGTTTTCTCGGTTCTGGGGCCAACGTCCTGACTTTC	CASSFLGSGANVLTF
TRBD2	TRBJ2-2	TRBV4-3	TGCGCCAGCAGCCAAGCTAGCGGGAGAGCGAACACCGGGGAGCTGTTTTTT	CASSQASGRANTGELFF
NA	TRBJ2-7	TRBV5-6	TGTGCCAGCAGCTTGTACATGAAGAGCTCCTACGAGCAGTACTTC	CASSLYMKSSYEQYF
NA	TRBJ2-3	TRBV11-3	TGTGCCAGCAGCTTACTAGGGGGCACAGATACGCAGTATTTT	CASSLLGGTDTQYF
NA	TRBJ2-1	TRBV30	TGTGCCTGGAGTATGAAAGGGAGGCCTGAGCAGTTCTTC	CAWSMKGRPEQFF